This T cell receptor (beta chain) was recovered during a study of identical twins. This clonotype appeared a few times. Using its own MiXCR run on the 5' RACE reads, TCRdb lists one record per CDR3 protein. The table includes under 900,000 distinct CDR3 sequences, roughly 18% detected once. Germline V gene lookup returns CDR1 SQVTM and CDR2 ANQGSEA. The CDR3 is 12 residues long. V was pared by 7 bases and J by 5 bases, with 11 bases between. The sample also formed part of further work on T cells expressing NK-cell markers.

The specimen sequenced was PBMCs. The sequence came from a woman aged 18-30 years in good health. This sequence joins TRBV29-1 and TRBJ2-2; TRBD2 might be the D (5 bases). CDR3 coding DNA: TGCAGCGCCCCAACTAGTACCGGGGAGCTGTTTTTT. Its protein product is CSAPTSTGELFF.